This T cell receptor (beta chain) came from a study of immune cell composition in non-small cell lung cancer. Clones were read by immunoSEQ multiplex PCR, and TCRdb kept only the in-frame ones, dropping some. Found here are 1,500 to 2,000 clones, roughly 74% of them singletons; the top ten hold 15% to 20%. Normal lung sampling was at least 3 cm from the tumour, as distant as possible. The germline V gene encodes CDR1 SGHTA and CDR2 FQGNSA. The CDR3 runs 14 residues. V lost 5 bases and J lost 5; bases outside the gene matches: 5. The material sequenced was non-adjacent lung tissue. The source is a human donor with non-small cell lung cancer. V usage is TRBV7-2 and J usage is TRBJ1-4; 7 nucleotides match TRBD1. Here the CDR3 DNA reads TGTGCCAGCAGCCGACAGGGCTTCAATGAAAAACTGTTTTTT. This encodes CASSRQGFNEKLFF.